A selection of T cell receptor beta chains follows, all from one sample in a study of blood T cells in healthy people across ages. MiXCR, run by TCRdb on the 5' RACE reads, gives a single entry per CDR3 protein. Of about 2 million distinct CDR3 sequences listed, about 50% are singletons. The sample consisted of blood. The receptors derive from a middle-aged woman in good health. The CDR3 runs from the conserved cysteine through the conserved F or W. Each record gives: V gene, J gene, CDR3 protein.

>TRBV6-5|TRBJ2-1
CASSYSGLGEQFF
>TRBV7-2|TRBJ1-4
CASSQAGGAANEKLFF
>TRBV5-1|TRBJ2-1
CASGLTAYNEQFF
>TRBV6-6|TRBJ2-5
CASALTSGGSQETQYF
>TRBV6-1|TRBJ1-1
CASSESPNTEAFF
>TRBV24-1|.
CATSDPATREETQYF
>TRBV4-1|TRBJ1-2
CASSQDRQEYYGYTF
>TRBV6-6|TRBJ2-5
CASSYEGNSQETQYF
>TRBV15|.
CATSTQGIGETQYF
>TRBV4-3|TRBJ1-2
CASSQETGFGYTF
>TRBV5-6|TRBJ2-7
CVSSLGGAIQYF
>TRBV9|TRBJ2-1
CASSVSVIETYNEQFF
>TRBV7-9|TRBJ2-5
CASSLVKALAGGYEKYF
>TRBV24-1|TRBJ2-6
CATSDPASSGADVLTF
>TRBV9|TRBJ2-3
CASSHSPQSAESYDTQYF